The 8 T cell receptor beta chains given below trace back to one sample, sequenced in a study of metastatic and nonmetastatic thyroid tumors. Via MiXCR, TCRdb re-called the PCR reads. The top ten hold 20% to 25% of the sample, which has around 42,000 clones, over 10% seen once. Among the patients, none had received any treatment before thyroid surgery. Material: blood. These receptors were collected from a female donor with papillary thyroid cancer or a benign thyroid nodule (not recorded which). Some clones in this sample may be carry-over from other donors' samples.

This clone has ten or more counts. The V and J genes are TRBV24-1 and TRBJ2-7, with 7 bases aligning to TRBD2. The germline CDR1 and CDR2 sequences are KGHDR and SFDVKD. Losses at the gene ends were 3 bases for V and 7 bases for J; bases not matched to a gene: 8. The CDR3 covers 14 residues. The CDR3 nucleotides are TGTGCCACCAGTGATCCAGCGGGGCCCGAGGAGCAGTACTTC. Translated: CATSDPAGPEEQYF.

This clone showed up many times. The germline gene is not matched at one end of the junction; a read error may be the cause. The same CDR3 can be traced to other DNA sequences in this sample. The chain couples TRBV28 to TRBJ2-3; possible D gene TRBD2, 5 bases. Germline lookup yields CDR1 MDHEN and CDR2 SYDVKM. The CDR3 runs to 16 residues. The CDR3 bases are TGTGCCAGCAGTTTACTAGCTTGGAGTAGCACAGATACACAGTATTTT. It is translated as CASSLLAWSSTDTQYF.

This clone showed up many times. The chain recombines TRBV10-3 with TRBJ1-1; D unclear. The V end lost 4 bases, the J end lost 3 bases, and 15 bases lay between the germline ends. The CDR3 has 15 amino acids. Germline lookup yields CDR1 ENHRY and CDR2 SYGVKD. The CDR3 DNA sequence: TGTGCCATCAGTGGGACCTCGGTAATGGACACTGAAGCTTTCTTT. This sequence encodes CAISGTSVMDTEAFF.

This clone was seen many times. The chain combines TRBV6-2 or TRBV6-3 with TRBJ2-3; 10 bases are a match to TRBD2. With V trimmed by 7 bases and J by 2 bases, 6 bases remained unmatched. CDR1 and CDR2 from the germline V gene are MNHEY and SVGEGT. The CDR3 length is 15 residues. The CDR3: CASKSGRDYTDTQYF. In DNA, the CDR3 is TGTGCCAGCAAAAGCGGGAGGGATTACACAGATACGCAGTATTTT.

This clone occurred many times. The sample carries other DNA sequences with the same CDR3. This sequence joins TRBV24-1 and TRBJ2-3; D is ambiguous. Between the trimmed V and J ends, which lost 2 bases and 0 bases, there was a span of 11 bases. CDR1 and CDR2 (germline): KGHDR, SFDVKD. This CDR3 is 16 amino acids long. The CDR3 here is CATSDYSGVSTDTQYF. In nucleotides, the CDR3 is TGTGCCACCAGTGATTATAGTGGCGTGAGCACAGATACGCAGTATTTT.

This clone was seen only a few times. The CDR3 spells CASSPGSVTDTQYF. CDR3 sequence (DNA): TGCGCCAGCAGCCCCGGGTCCGTCACAGATACGCAGTATTTT. The V and J genes are TRBV5-1 and TRBJ2-3, with unresolved D. The germline gives CDR1 SGHRS, CDR2 YFSETQ. V lost 4 bases and J lost 2, with 11 bases in between. The CDR3 has 14 residues. The entire variable domain, with the rest obtained from reference TRBV5-1 and TRBJ2-3, is as follows: KAGVTQTPRYLIKTRGQQVTLSCSPISGHRSVSWYQQTPGQGLQFLFEYFSETQRNKGNFPGRFSGRQFSNSRSEMNVSTLELGDSALYLCASSPGSVTDTQYFGPGTRLTVL.

By share, this clone counts as medium-sized. The chain is built from TRBV5-1 and TRBJ2-1; the match to TRBD2 covers 9 bases. Germline CDR1 is SGHRS and CDR2 is YFSETQ. The ends lost 2 bases at V and 2 bases at J; junction bases unmatched: 8. The CDR3 is 17 residues long. In DNA form, the CDR3 reads TGCGCCAGCAGCTTCGGTTTTGGCGGGAGGGCCTACAATGAGCAGTTCTTC. Translation gives CASSFGFGGRAYNEQFF.

This clone was observed at least ten times. CDR3 region: CASRVTSGQETQYF. As DNA, the CDR3 is TGTGCCAGCAGAGTGACTAGCGGACAAGAGACCCAGTACTTC. The chain has TRBV27 and TRBJ2-5; 9 bases are shared with TRBD2. Trimming cost V 6 bases and J 2 bases; bases outside gene matches: 4. Per germline, CDR1 MNHEY and CDR2 SMNVEV (reference sequence). This CDR3 spans 14 amino acids.